Reported below is one T cell receptor beta chain. It lacks a known antigen. No quality values exist for individual bases; no much larger clone is one base distant. The CDR3 regions of human TCRbeta chains were analyzed by immunosequencing. The source study handled its data this way. Repertoire TCRs were checked for matches against a reference library of SARS-CoV-2-specific TCRs that had been generated using the MIRA antigen-specificity platform. Breadth was defined as the fraction of unique TCRs that were SARS-CoV-2-associated. Depth was defined as the fraction of total T cells that were SARS-CoV-2-associated. Using the MIRA data, every spike-specific TCR was mapped to the spike region that the TCR reacted to and assigned to either a CD4 or a CD8 class. Log10-transformed breadth and depth values were compared by one-way ANOVA with Sidak's multiple comparisons tests. TCRdb took over this immuneACCESS table, retaining in-frame rearrangements with V and J assigned. Such tables are incomplete; in checked studies, under half of the missing clones stem from an unresolved V gene, and the remainder is unexplained. V, J and clone size are those of that table, while D and trimming were read from the DNA. Across this sample there are some 180,000 clones, with about nine tenths seen only once. About 6.1% of the sample is taken by the ten largest.

This entry belongs to a study of T cell responses to AZD1222 COVID-19 vaccine (dated by TCRdb to about 2021). Regarding the complete study: AZD1222 recipients whose second dose came at about 4 weeks and those whose second dose came at about 12 weeks were combined into one group, since spike-specific TCR depth and breadth did not differ between the two schedules. A total of 233 trial participants underwent TCR sequencing, of whom about 200 received two doses of AZD1222 and about 26 received two doses of the MenACWY control vaccine. Trial participants were enrolled by age into subgroups of 18-55, 56-69 and 70-plus years, and around 150, 29 and 61 TCR-sequenced participants, respectively, were included in these subgroups.

The time point label on this specimen signifies: baseline before first vaccination. The vaccinee samples were drawn from two UK trials, COV001 and COV002, one of which was a single-blind randomized controlled phase 2/3 trial testing AZD1222 (ChAdOx1 nCoV-19) in healthy adults. For TCRbeta chain sequencing, PBMC samples from trial participants were taken at day 0 and at day 28 after the second dose. The junction shows trimming of 0 bases on V and 2 bases on J, plus 7 bases between the germline ends. The germline V gene (reference sequence) specifies LGHDT as CDR1 and YNNKEL as CDR2. From the cysteine up to the phenylalanine, the CDR3 has a length of 14 residues. Only CDR3 DNA remains: 42 bases, in frame from the first base. On the study overall, not on this receptor specifically: Vaccine-associated CD4 TCRs spanned the whole spike protein, with dominant responses in regions 160-218 and 743-854. Participants were mostly white British and included more females than males, and it was suggested by the authors that clonal diversity may have been underestimated. Conclusions about previously exposed vaccinees were limited because only six or seven AZD1222 recipients were SARS-CoV-2 seropositive at baseline. Nearly half of unique spike-specific TCRs reportedly recognized epitopes outside regions mutated in the B.1.351 and B.1.1.7 variants. In the small 56-69-year group, the increase in depth fell short of significance, most likely because of low power. Spike-specific TCR breadth and depth rose significantly after two AZD1222 doses compared with day 0 and with MenACWY recipients. Because no day 14 peak-response samples were available, the repertoires could be characterized only after the peak T cell response.

The chain employs TRBV3-1 (or the pseudogene TRBV3-2) and TRBJ1-2; a confident D gene designation cannot be given. The sample was peripheral blood, taken on day 0 of AZD1222 vaccination. This receptor was taken from an adult in good health. The nucleotide sequence reads as follows: TGTGCCAGCAGCCAAGAGCGAGTAAACTATGGCTACACCTTC. It encodes CASSQERVNYGYTF.